A single sample is the source of the 11 T cell receptor beta chains below, sequenced in a study of beta chain bispecific antibodies for T cell cancers. Using its own MiXCR run on the 5' RACE reads, TCRdb lists one record per CDR3 protein. The table includes roughly 19,000 distinct CDR3 sequences, around 2% detected once. These receptors' targets are unknown. Expansion lasted roughly three days, with either anti-CD3 antibody OKT3 or CD3/CD28 beads. Study-level points and caveats: In these mixed samples, most targeted TRBV reads derived from the leukemia cell line. After anti-TRBV12 rather than anti-CD19 exposure, TRBV12-3 made up 97% to 99% less of total TRBV signal.

Material: healthy donor T cells cultured with leukemia cells, obtained from a culture containing a bispecific antibody targeting TCR Vbeta12. The receptors were sampled from a human donor in good health. Some clones in this sample may be carry-over from other donors' samples.

This clonotype came up many times. The V gene is TRBV3-1, the J gene TRBJ2-6; D is uncertain. CDR3 length equals 16 residues. The germline V gene encodes CDR1 LGHDT and CDR2 YNNKEL (reference sequence). V was cut by 0 bases and J by 1 base, with 7 bases left in between. The CDR3 nucleotides read TGTGCCAGCAGCCAAGATCAAGGGTCTGGGGCCAACGTCCTGACTTTC. Residues: CASSQDQGSGANVLTF.

This clonotype has at least ten counts. V and J are TRBV6-5 and TRBJ2-5; 8 nucleotides agree with TRBD2. There are 16 residues in the CDR3. The junction had 9 bases not matched to a gene; V was cut back by 6 bases and J by 0 bases. CDR1 and CDR2 from the germline V gene are MNHEY and SVGAGI. CDR3 residues: CASSLRIAGNQETQYF. CDR3 in DNA: TGTGCCAGCAGCCTGAGGATAGCGGGAAACCAAGAGACCCAGTACTTC.

At least ten counts were recorded for this clonotype. The rearrangement links TRBV4-1 to TRBJ2-1, with D maybe TRBD1 (6 bases). V shed 0 bases and J shed 8 bases, with 17 bases lying between them. Germline loops: CDR1 MGHRA, CDR2 YSYEKL. The CDR3 spans 16 residues. The CDR3 DNA follows: TGCGCCAGCAGCCAAGATGGGGGCGGGTTTGGGGATGAGCAGTTCTTC. Translation gives CASSQDGGGFGDEQFF.

This clonotype was counted at least ten times. The chain employs TRBV5-1 and TRBJ2-3; the match to TRBD2 covers 11 bases. The CDR3 spans 16 residues. Germline V gene sequence: CDR1 SGHRS, CDR2 YFSETQ. J was trimmed by 2 bases and V by 4 bases; bases with no gene match: 6. The CDR3 loop reads CASSEGTSGTTDTQYF. As DNA, the CDR3 is TGCGCCAGCAGCGAAGGGACTAGCGGTACCACAGATACGCAGTATTTT.

This clonotype was seen a few times. The rearrangement uses TRBV30 and TRBJ2-1, with TRBD1 identical over 9 bases. The V segment lost 1 base and the J segment 7 bases; nucleotides outside the gene matches: 2. The CDR3 consists of 13 residues. Germline V gene sequence: CDR1 GTSNPN, CDR2 SVGIG (reference sequence). CDR3 protein: CAWSGGTGNEQFF. Written as DNA, the CDR3 is TGTGCCTGGAGTGGGGGGACAGGGAATGAGCAGTTCTTC.

The chain has TRBV2 and TRBJ2-7; D is tentatively TRBD1 or TRBD2 (7 bases each). CDR1 is SNHLY, CDR2 FYNNEI, per germline. The V and J ends lost 10 bases and 2 bases respectively, with 27 bases between them. This CDR3 has 17 amino acids. This CDR3 is CATRGGEGLLETYEQYF. The CDR3 nucleotides read TGTGCCACCAGGGGGGGAGAGGGACTTCTCGAGACCTACGAGCAGTACTTC.

This clonotype was observed many times. This rearrangement joins TRBV7-9 to TRBJ2-5, with 7 bases that match TRBD2. The CDR3 has 15 amino acids. Per germline, CDR1 SEHNR and CDR2 FQNEAQ (reference sequence). The V and J ends lost 2 bases and 4 bases, in that order; junction bases with no gene match: 7. DNA for the CDR3: TGTGCCAGCAGCTTATTTGACCCGGGGGGAGAGACCCAGTACTTC. It encodes CASSLFDPGGETQYF.

This clonotype was counted between two and nine times. The V call is TRBV5-1, the J call TRBJ2-5, with D unresolved. CDR3 length: 14 residues. CDR1 SGHRS and CDR2 YFSETQ come from the germline V gene. The V gene lost 1 base and the J gene lost 3 bases, with 10 bases spanning the gap. The chain's CDR3 is CASSLSVSKETQYF. Here the CDR3 DNA reads TGCGCCAGCAGCTTGTCGGTATCGAAAGAGACCCAGTACTTC.

This clonotype was picked up many times. One end of the junction fails to match germline, which may point to a read error. V is TRBV10-3 and J is TRBJ1-5; D unresolved. This CDR3 has 16 amino acids. Germline CDR1 is ENHRY and CDR2 is SYGVKD. The CDR3: CAISEMEPGSNHPQHF. DNA for the CDR3: TGTGCCATCAGTGAGATGGAGCCTGGGAGCAATCACCCCCAGCATTTT.

This clonotype was detected many times. The chain combines TRBV7-2 with TRBJ2-3; D is undetermined. CDR3 length equals 15 residues. The ends were cut back, 3 bases at V and 1 base at J, with 11 bases in the middle. Per germline, CDR1 SGHTA and CDR2 FQGNSA. In DNA form, the CDR3 reads TGTGCCAGCAGCTTGGACCTGGTGGGCACAGATACGCAGTATTTT. Translating gives CASSLDLVGTDTQYF.

This clonotype rates as medium-sized. The chain is built from TRBV7-6 and TRBJ2-3; D may be TRBD1 (6 bases). The V gene lost 5 bases and the J gene lost 3 bases, with 12 bases spanning the gap. The CDR3 runs 14 residues. Germline V gene sequence: CDR1 SGHVS, CDR2 FNYEAQ. CDR3 residues: CASSQDSFTDTQYF. The CDR3 bases are TGTGCCAGCAGCCAGGACAGTTTTACAGATACGCAGTATTTT.